Following are 27 T cell receptor beta chains from one sample sequenced in a study of blood T cell repertoires in COVID-19. Assay used: immunoSEQ multiplex PCR; TCRdb lists only in-frame clones, some missing. Of about 140,000 clones listed, over 60% are singletons. The material sequenced was peripheral blood. The receptors were gathered from a man of 80 years or more with acute or convalescent COVID-19.

CDR3 nucleotide sequence: TGTGCCAGCAGCCCTGGGACAGGGGGTAGGACCCAGTACTTC. This sequence encodes CASSPGTGGRTQYF. This chain links TRBV7-2 with TRBJ2-5; 11 bases fit TRBD1. The V gene end was trimmed by 5 bases and the J gene end by 7 bases; junction bases not matched to a gene: 6. The CDR3 runs 14 residues. The germline V gene encodes CDR1 SGHTA and CDR2 FQGNSA.

This clone was counted only a few times. The rearrangement joins TRBV5-1 to TRBJ2-7; D might be TRBD1 (6 bases). CDR3 length equals 14 residues. CDR1 is SGHRS and CDR2 is YFSETQ in the germline V gene. Deletions cut 0 bases from V and 2 bases from J, with 9 bases between. The CDR3 DNA reads TGCGCCAGCAGCTTGGAGGCAGGGGCCTACGAGCAGTACTTC. Translated: CASSLEAGAYEQYF. The full variable domain, in which reference TRBV5-1 and TRBJ2-7 provide the parts outside the CDR3, is KAGVTQTPRYLIKTRGQQVTLSCSPISGHRSVSWYQQTPGQGLQFLFEYFSETQRNKGNFPGRFSGRQFSNSRSEMNVSTLELGDSALYLCASSLEAGAYEQYFGPGTRLTVT.

DNA for the CDR3: TGTGCCACCAGCAGAGATCTCGGGACTAGCGGCTTTCAGTTCTTC. Translated, it gives CATSRDLGTSGFQFF. The rearrangement links TRBV15 to TRBJ2-1; TRBD2 aligns across 11 bases. J gave up 13 bases and V 0 bases, and 8 bases lay outside the gene matches. CDR3 length: 15 residues. Per germline, CDR1 LNHNV and CDR2 YYDKDF (reference sequence). Full variable domain (outside the CDR3, taken from reference TRBV15 and TRBJ2-1): DAMVIQNPRYQVTQFGKPVTLSCSQTLNHNVMYWYQQKSSQAPKLLFHYYDKDFNNEADTPDNFQSRRPNTSFCFLDIRSPGLGDTAMYLCATSRDLGTSGFQFFGPGTRLTVL.

This sequence joins TRBV15 and TRBJ2-7, with TRBD1 as a possible D gene (5 bases). V shed 0 bases and J shed 3 bases, with 15 bases lying between them. This CDR3 is 16 amino acids long. CDR1 and CDR2 from the germline V gene are LNHNV and YYDKDF (reference sequence). The CDR3 spells CATSRDFGQGNYEQYF. The CDR3 DNA follows: TGTGCCACCAGCAGAGATTTTGGGCAGGGTAACTACGAGCAGTACTTC.

The J gene is TRBJ1-2, the V gene TRBV7-2; 8 bases line up with TRBD1. Germline lookup yields CDR1 SGHTA and CDR2 FQGNSA. The CDR3 spans 14 residues. The V segment lost 2 bases and the J segment 8 bases; nucleotides outside the gene matches: 7. CDR3 sequence: CASSLLGQGGGYTF. CDR3 bases: TGTGCCAGCAGCTTACTAGGACAGGGTGGCGGCTACACCTTC. Based on the CDR3 plus reference TRBV7-2 and TRBJ1-2, the full variable domain is GAGVSQSPSNKVTEKGKDVELRCDPISGHTALYWYRQSLGQGLEFLIYFQGNSAPDKSGLPSDRFSAERTGGSVSTLTIQRTQQEDSAVYLCASSLLGQGGGYTFGSGTRLTVV.

This chain uses TRBV10-2 with TRBJ1-5; no reliable D call. The CDR3 contains 13 residues. The V and J ends lost 3 bases and 7 bases respectively, with 10 bases between them. In germline, CDR1 is WSHSY, CDR2 SAAADI. The CDR3 DNA reads TGCGCCAGCAGTGAAATGGGGAGGCAGCCCCAGCATTTT. It is translated as CASSEMGRQPQHF.

The chain links TRBV28 to TRBJ1-2, with TRBD1 matching over 7 bases. Germline V gene data show CDR1 as MDHEN and CDR2 as SYDVKM. The CDR3 totals 12 residues. The trim removed 8 bases at V and 5 bases at J, leaving 5 bases unmatched. Written as DNA, the CDR3 is TGTGCCAGCCAGGGGGGAAGGTATGGCTACACCTTC. Translating gives CASQGGRYGYTF.

The gene calls are TRBV18 and TRBJ1-5; possible D gene TRBD1, 6 bases. Germline lookup yields CDR1 KGHSH and CDR2 LQKENI. The CDR3 consists of 14 residues. V gave up 3 bases and J gave up 7 bases, with 13 bases separating them. The CDR3: CASSPGTGLQPQHF. Written as DNA, the CDR3 is TGTGCCAGCTCACCGGGAACAGGGTTACAGCCCCAGCATTTT. Drawing the rest from reference TRBV18 and TRBJ1-5, the complete variable domain is NAGVMQNPRHLVRRRGQEARLRCSPMKGHSHVYWYRQLPEEGLKFMVYLQKENIIDESGMPKERFSAEFPKEGPSILRIQQVVRGDSAAYFCASSPGTGLQPQHFGDGTRLSIL.

The rearrangement links TRBV11-2 to TRBJ1-1; 7 nucleotides agree with TRBD1. The germline V gene encodes CDR1 SGHAT and CDR2 FQNNGV. The CDR3 loop spans 14 amino acids. V was clipped by 5 bases and J by 0 bases; unmatched bases: 3. In nucleotides, the CDR3 is TGTGCCAGCAGCCGACAGGGAATGAACACTGAAGCTTTCTTT. Translation: CASSRQGMNTEAFF.

The chain recombines TRBV2 with TRBJ2-1, with 10 bases identical to TRBD2. Germline lookup yields CDR1 SNHLY and CDR2 FYNNEI. The length of the CDR3 is 14 residues. The V gene end was trimmed by 8 bases and the J gene end by 8 bases; junction bases not matched to a gene: 9. The CDR3 here is CASLGTSALDEQFF. In DNA, the CDR3 is TGTGCCAGCTTGGGGACTAGCGCCCTGGATGAGCAGTTCTTC.

The rearrangement links TRBV23-1 to TRBJ1-1, with unresolved D. TRBV23-1 is an ORF, and what it does is uncertain. Trimming removed 3 bases from V and 5 bases from J, with 25 bases in between. This CDR3 is 18 amino acids long. This CDR3 reads CASSHRRTRRLGITEAFF. CDR3 nucleotides: TGCGCCAGCAGTCACCGGAGGACGCGACGTTTGGGGATAACTGAAGCTTTCTTT.

The V call is TRBV28, the J call TRBJ1-5; no clear D. This CDR3 contains 14 residues. Germline V CDR1 and CDR2: MDHEN, SYDVKM. Trimming left V 2 bases short and J 7 bases short, with 12 bases between. The CDR3 sequence: CASSLTGIGQPQHF. CDR3 DNA sequence: TGTGCCAGCAGTTTAACCGGGATAGGCCAGCCCCAGCATTTT.

This clone was detected only once. V and J are TRBV6-6 and TRBJ1-6, with D unclear. Germline V lookup: CDR1 MNHNY, CDR2 SVGAGI (reference sequence). Trimming shortened V by 6 bases and J by 8 bases, and 5 bases separated the two germline ends. The CDR3 length is 11 residues. The CDR3 nucleotides read TGTGCCAGCAGCCGCGATTCACCCCTCCACTTT. Residues: CASSRDSPLHF.

The chain couples TRBV4-3 to TRBJ1-3; no reliable D call. CDR1 is LGHNA, CDR2 YSLEER, per germline. The V end was cut by 1 base, the J end by 0 bases, with 7 bases between. This CDR3 has 15 amino acids. The CDR3 reads CASSQVGSSGNTIYF. The CDR3 DNA sequence: TGCGCCAGCAGCCAAGTGGGGAGCTCTGGAAACACCATATATTTT.

DNA of the CDR3: TGTGCCAGCAGCCAAGAGGACAACCAAGAGACCCAGTACTTC. Translating it yields CASSQEDNQETQYF. The chain uses TRBV3-1 (or the pseudogene TRBV3-2) and TRBJ2-5, with D maybe TRBD1 (5 bases). V lost 0 bases to trimming and J lost 0 bases, with 5 bases between them. Germline loops: CDR1 LGHDT, CDR2 YNNKEL (reference sequence). The CDR3 covers 14 residues.

DNA for the CDR3: TGTGCCAGCAGCTTAGCGCGGGGCTCTGATGAGCAGTTCTTC. This sequence encodes CASSLARGSDEQFF. J is TRBJ2-1 and V is TRBV7-2; perhaps TRBD2 as D (6 bases). Trimming removed 0 bases at V and 8 bases at J, with 11 bases between. CDR1 is SGHTA, CDR2 FQGNSA, per germline. This CDR3 is built from 14 residues.

The J gene is TRBJ1-3, the V gene TRBV12-3 or TRBV12-4; no clear D gene. Trimming left V 5 bases short and J 7 bases short, with 12 bases between. The CDR3 is 13 amino acids. The CDR3 region has the DNA TGTGCCAGCAGTCCCCCTGGAGTGAACACCATATATTTT. Its protein product is CASSPPGVNTIYF.

The gene calls are TRBV6-5 and TRBJ1-2; 8 bases fit TRBD1. V trimming: 6 bases; J trimming: 10 bases; junction bases outside the gene matches: 10. Germline V gene sequence: CDR1 MNHEY, CDR2 SVGAGI. CDR3 length equals 13 residues. The CDR3 loop reads CASRQNRGAHYTF. Written as DNA, the CDR3 is TGTGCCAGCAGACAAAACAGGGGGGCCCACTACACCTTC.

The chain uses TRBV6-5 and TRBJ2-2, with TRBD1 matching 7 bases. Germline loops: CDR1 MNHEY, CDR2 SVGAGI. CDR3 length: 15 residues. With V trimmed by 6 bases and J by 0 bases, 4 bases remained unmatched. The CDR3 DNA follows: TGTGCCAGCAGGACGGGACAGCCGAACACCGGGGAGCTGTTTTTT. Its protein product is CASRTGQPNTGELFF.

The chain carries TRBV6-5 and TRBJ1-2; D is ambiguous. CDR3 length: 13 amino acids. The V gene lost 5 bases and the J gene lost 4 bases, with 11 bases spanning the gap. CDR1 and CDR2 from the germline V gene are MNHEY and SVGAGI. The CDR3 DNA reads TGTGCCAGCAGTACCGGGGATCGCTATGGCTACACCTTC. Its protein product is CASSTGDRYGYTF.

The sample holds one count of this clone. The V gene is TRBV19, the J gene TRBJ1-5; D call uncertain. In germline, CDR1 is LNHDA, CDR2 SQIVND (reference sequence). Trimming took off 5 bases at V and 1 base at J, with 6 bases between the two ends. This CDR3 has 13 residues. This CDR3 reads CASSWESNQPQHF. DNA for the CDR3: TGTGCCAGTAGTTGGGAGAGCAATCAGCCCCAGCATTTT.

The table lists this clone with many counts. The chain is built from TRBV5-6 and TRBJ1-6, with a tentative D call TRBD1 (6 bases). The CDR3 is 16 residues long. The V gene's germline CDR1 is SGHDT and CDR2 YYEEEE. Trimming removed 1 base at V and 7 bases at J, with 15 bases between. Here the CDR3 reads CASSLRDISGNSPLHF. The CDR3, as DNA: TGTGCCAGCAGCTTGAGGGACATAAGTGGGAATTCACCCCTCCACTTT.

This chain connects TRBV18 to TRBJ2-3, with D maybe TRBD1 (6 bases). Germline CDR1 reads KGHSH; CDR2 reads LQKENI. Trimming took 4 bases from V and 1 from J, leaving 9 bases between them. The CDR3 spans 14 residues. The CDR3 nucleotides are TGTGCCAGCTCACTTACAGGGCGCACAGATACGCAGTATTTT. Amino acid sequence: CASSLTGRTDTQYF.

This rearrangement joins TRBV7-2 to TRBJ2-3, with 16 bases lining up with TRBD2. Trimming took 7 bases from V and 5 from J; bases not matched to a gene: 12. The CDR3 extends over 18 amino acids. Germline-derived CDR1 and CDR2 are SGHTA and FQGNSA. This CDR3 reads CASNRKGLAGGRGDTQYF. In nucleotides, the CDR3 is TGTGCCAGCAACCGGAAGGGACTAGCGGGGGGGCGTGGAGATACGCAGTATTTT.

This chain connects TRBV30 to TRBJ2-5; tentatively, D is TRBD2 (7 bases). Germline CDR1 GTSNPN, CDR2 SVGIG (reference sequence). The CDR3 consists of 15 residues. V lost 0 bases to trimming and J lost 7 bases, with 18 bases between them. CDR3 sequence (DNA): TGTGCCTGGAGTGTACAGGGAGGGCGGGTAATGACCCAGTACTTC. Translation: CAWSVQGGRVMTQYF.

This clone came up a few times. V is TRBV27 and J is TRBJ1-2, with D possibly being TRBD1 (5 bases). V was cut by 5 bases and J by 8 bases, with 21 bases left in between. The CDR3 has 15 amino acids. Germline values: CDR1 MNHEY, CDR2 SMNVEV (reference sequence). DNA of the CDR3: TGTGCCAGCAGTCTTAATGGACATCCCGTTACCGGCTACACCTTC. It translates to CASSLNGHPVTGYTF.

V gene TRBV4-2 combines with J gene TRBJ2-3; TRBD2 matches 8 bases. CDR1 is LGHNA and CDR2 is YNFKEQ in the germline V gene. V gave up 0 bases and J gave up 0 bases; unmatched junction bases: 11. The CDR3 covers 19 residues. The CDR3, as DNA: TGTGCCAGCAGCCAAGATTTCATGCGGGGGGTACCTAGCACAGATACGCAGTATTTT. Protein sequence: CASSQDFMRGVPSTDTQYF.